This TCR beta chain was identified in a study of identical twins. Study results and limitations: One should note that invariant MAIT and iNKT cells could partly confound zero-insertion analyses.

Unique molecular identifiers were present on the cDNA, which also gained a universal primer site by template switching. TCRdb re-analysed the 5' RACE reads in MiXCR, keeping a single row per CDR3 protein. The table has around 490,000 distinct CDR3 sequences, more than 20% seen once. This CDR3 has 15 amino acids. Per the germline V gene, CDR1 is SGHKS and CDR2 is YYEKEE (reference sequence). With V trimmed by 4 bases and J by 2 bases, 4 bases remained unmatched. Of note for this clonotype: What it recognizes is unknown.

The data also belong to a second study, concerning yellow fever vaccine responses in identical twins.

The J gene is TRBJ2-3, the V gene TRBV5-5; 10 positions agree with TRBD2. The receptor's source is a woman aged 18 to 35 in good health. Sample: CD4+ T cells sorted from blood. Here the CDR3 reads CASSPGLADTDTQYF. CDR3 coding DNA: TGTGCCAGCAGCCCAGGACTAGCGGACACAGATACGCAGTATTTT.